This T cell receptor (beta chain) was retrieved from a study of blood T cell repertoires in COVID-19. Study-level background: Samples taken during acute and convalescent COVID-19 were collected in the United States, Italy and Spain. PBMCs, B-cell-depleted T cells, or T cells provided the cDNA or gDNA that made up the material.

Per the original data handling: Amplification of reference gene primers was used by the study to estimate nucleated cell counts. Produced via immunoSEQ multiplex PCR; TCRdb's table is partial and in-frame only. V, J and clone size are those of that table, while D and trimming were read from the DNA. The sample records over 100,000 clones, over 80% being singletons. The CDR3 has 13 residues. The V and J ends lost 2 bases and 3 bases, in that order; junction bases with no gene match: 2. Germline loops: CDR1 GTSNPN, CDR2 SVGIG (reference sequence). Sequencing used peripheral blood. The receptor was isolated from a woman aged 70-85 years with acute or convalescent COVID-19. The chain uses TRBV30 and TRBJ1-2; 8 nucleotides agree with TRBD1. CDR3 nucleotides: TGTGCCTGGAGTCAACAGGGGGACTATGGCTACACCTTC. It encodes CAWSQQGDYGYTF.